The rows below give T cell receptor beta chains drawn from one sample of a study of vaccination effects on CD4 cells after COVID-19. These TCRs are of unknown antigen specificity. Data came from immunoSEQ multiplex PCR; TCRdb stores just in-frame clones and leaves some out. Here the sample spans about 15,000 clones, just over 75% being singletons. The material was CD4+ T cells from PBMCs cultured with SARS-CoV-2 spike peptides, obtained after COVID-19 vaccination. The receptors were gathered from a human donor who had a prior SARS-CoV-2 infection. Both conserved end residues are part of each CDR3. A D gene is named only where the DNA matches it firmly. Not every row has a clone size; where given, it reads once, few, many or a size class.

V gene,clone size,J gene,D gene,CDR3 protein,CDR3 DNA
TRBV6-5,NA,TRBJ2-1,TRBD2,CASSLSGGALGNEQFF,TGTGCCAGCAGTTTAAGCGGGGGGGCCCTTGGGAATGAGCAGTTCTTC
TRBV7-2,NA,TRBJ2-1,TRBD2,CASSFIGGGTVQFF,TGTGCCAGCAGCTTCATCGGCGGGGGTACGGTGCAGTTCTTC
TRBV4-1,NA,TRBJ1-4,NA,CASSQDQSIGEKLFF,TGCGCCAGCAGCCAAGATCAGAGTATCGGGGAAAAACTGTTTTTT
TRBV4-1,NA,TRBJ2-3,NA,CASSKRRDPDTQYF,TGCGCCAGCAGCAAAAGGAGGGATCCAGATACGCAGTATTTT
TRBV21-1,NA,TRBJ2-5,NA,CASSKWGQGEETQYF,TGTGCCAGCAGCAAATGGGGGCAGGGGGAAGAGACCCAGTACTTC
TRBV5-6,NA,TRBJ2-7,NA,CASSLVGSYEQYF,TGTGCCAGCAGCTTAGTTGGTTCCTACGAGCAGTACTTC
TRBV5-6,NA,TRBJ2-1,NA,CASSFDMAYNEQFF,TGTGCCAGCAGCTTCGACATGGCCTACAATGAGCAGTTCTTC
TRBV6-2/TRBV6-3,NA,TRBJ2-1,TRBD2,CASSYPSGGPWTRLSYNEQFF,TGTGCCAGCAGTTACCCTTCCGGGGGACCGTGGACTAGGCTCTCCTACAATGAGCAGTTCTTC
TRBV4-1,NA,TRBJ1-2,NA,CASSQVGGAINYGYTF,TGCGCCAGCAGCCAAGTCGGGGGGGCCATTAACTATGGCTACACCTTC
TRBV7-3,NA,TRBJ1-2,NA,CASSTQQGVAYTF,TGTGCCAGCAGCACCCAACAAGGGGTTGCCTACACCTTC
TRBV6-6,NA,TRBJ2-2,NA,CASSPSKVTGELFF,TGTGCCAGCAGCCCTTCTAAGGTCACCGGGGAGCTGTTTTTT
TRBV4-3,NA,TRBJ2-5,NA,CASSQGPSEETQYF,TGCGCCAGCAGCCAAGGACCCAGCGAAGAGACCCAGTACTTC
TRBV6-5,NA,TRBJ2-1,NA,CASSTLNEQFF,TGTGCCAGCAGTACACTCAATGAGCAGTTCTTC
TRBV4-2,NA,TRBJ1-1,TRBD1,CASSQEQGMNTEAFF,TGTGCCAGCAGCCAAGAACAGGGGATGAACACTGAAGCTTTCTTT
TRBV5-1,NA,TRBJ2-7,TRBD1,CASSLGAYGTGLSYEQYF,TGCGCCAGCAGCTTGGGGGCGTATGGGACAGGACTATCCTACGAGCAGTACTTC
TRBV5-1,NA,TRBJ2-1,TRBD2,CASSFGLDHNEQFF,TGCGCCAGCAGCTTCGGACTAGACCACAATGAGCAGTTCTTC
TRBV3-1/TRBV3-2,few,TRBJ1-2,TRBD1,CASSQVDPGTGSGYTF,TGTGCCAGCAGCCAAGTCGATCCCGGGACAGGTAGTGGCTACACCTTC
TRBV9,NA,TRBJ2-1,NA,CASSVGTNLLNEQFF,TGTGCCAGCAGCGTAGGCACCAATCTACTCAATGAGCAGTTCTTC
TRBV21-1,NA,TRBJ2-7,NA,CASSTNRDREKGPPNEQYF,TGTGCCAGCAGCACCAACCGGGACAGGGAGAAGGGGCCTCCTAACGAGCAGTACTTC
TRBV5-4,NA,TRBJ2-2,NA,CASSRNTGELFF,TGTGCCAGCAGCAGGAACACCGGGGAGCTGTTTTTT
TRBV20-1,NA,TRBJ2-3,TRBD2,CSASRLAGGMGDTQYF,TGCAGTGCTAGTCGGCTAGCGGGGGGGATGGGAGATACGCAGTATTTT
TRBV12-3/TRBV12-4,NA,TRBJ1-1,NA,CASRKGRTEAFF,TGTGCCAGCAGGAAAGGTCGGACTGAAGCTTTCTTT
TRBV5-1,NA,TRBJ2-7,NA,CASSLQGSTQYF,TGCGCCAGCAGCTTGCAGGGTTCGACGCAGTACTTC